This TCR beta chain was sequenced in a study of OX40 agonist ivuxolimab in advanced cancers. Looking at the study overall: Patients received ivuxolimab, an agonistic anti-OX40 (CD134) antibody. Overall study findings and caveats: Antigen specificity of clonally expanded peripheral T cells was not established.

Prior autoimmune disease or systemic immunosuppression barred patients. Sequencing used immunoSEQ multiplex PCR; TCRdb keeps in-frame clones, though not all of them. Of 90,000 to 95,000 clones in the sample, approximately 80% are singletons; the top ten hold 1% to 1.3%. The CDR3 covers 14 residues. The germline gives CDR1 SGHKS, CDR2 YYEKEE (reference sequence). Trimming pared 0 bases from V and 4 bases from J, leaving 8 bases between. On this clone itself: Its cognate antigen is unknown.

The rearrangement joins TRBV5-5 to TRBJ1-5; perhaps TRBD1 as D (5 bases). This sequence originates from an adult with an advanced solid tumor such as melanoma, head and neck, liver or kidney cancer. This specimen was CD4+ or CD8+ T cells sorted from blood, taken in a trial of the OX40 agonist ivuxolimab. As DNA, the CDR3 is TGTGCCAGCAGCTTGGTGGGGCGGAATCAGCCCCAGCATTTT. It yields the protein CASSLVGRNQPQHF.